This T cell receptor beta chain was recovered during a study of T-cell reconstitution after alpha-beta-depleted transplantation in children. V lost 1 base, J lost 2 bases, and 12 bases lay in between. The CDR3 runs to 15 residues. Germline CDR1 reads LNHNV; CDR2 reads YYDKDF (reference sequence). As it was prepared, the TCRbeta library received unique molecular identifiers. TCRdb analysed the PCR reads with MiXCR anew, one entry per CDR3 protein. The table shows approximately 430,000 distinct CDR3 sequences, with about 16% occurring only once. In its sample, this clonotype was seen a few times. No antigen is known for it. Findings and caveats of the study: TCRbeta diversity was high at day 60 in some patients (a result of surviving recipient T cells and thymic progenitors). Alpha-beta T cells about two months after transplant reportedly derived from several hundred expanded graft clones. T-cell counts and diversity were attributed mostly to newly produced T cells one year after transplant.

This material consisted of PBMCs, mostly from graft donor cells, taken 360 days after TCRalphabeta/CD19-depleted stem cell transplant. The sequence came from a boy in the first two years of life who had a stem cell transplant for Wiskott-Aldrich syndrome, so the T cells may come from the graft donor. The genes are TRBV15 and TRBJ2-7, with D possibly matching TRBD1 (5 bases). The CDR3 spells CATSRGGLLAYEQYF. CDR3 sequence (DNA): TGTGCCACCAGCAGAGGGGGCCTCCTGGCCTACGAGCAGTACTTC.